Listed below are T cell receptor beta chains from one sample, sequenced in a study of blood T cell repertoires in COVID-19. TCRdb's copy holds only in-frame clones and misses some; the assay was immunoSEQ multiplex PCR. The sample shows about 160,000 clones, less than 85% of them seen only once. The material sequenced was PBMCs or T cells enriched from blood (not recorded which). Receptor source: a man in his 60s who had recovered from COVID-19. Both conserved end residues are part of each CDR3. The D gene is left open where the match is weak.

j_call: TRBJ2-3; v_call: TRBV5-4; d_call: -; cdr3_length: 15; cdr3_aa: CASSLVATSTDTQYF
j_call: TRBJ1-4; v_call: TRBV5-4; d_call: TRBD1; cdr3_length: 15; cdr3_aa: CASSQGGRPNEKLFF
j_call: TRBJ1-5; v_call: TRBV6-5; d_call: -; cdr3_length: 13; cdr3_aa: CASSYRDNQPQHF
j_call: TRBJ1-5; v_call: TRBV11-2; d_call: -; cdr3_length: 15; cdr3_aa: CASSEGARRNQPQHF
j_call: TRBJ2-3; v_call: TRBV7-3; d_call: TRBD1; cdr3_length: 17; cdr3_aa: CASSSTGTGGHTDTQYF
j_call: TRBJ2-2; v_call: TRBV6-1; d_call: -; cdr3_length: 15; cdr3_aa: CASSDRGIFTGELFF
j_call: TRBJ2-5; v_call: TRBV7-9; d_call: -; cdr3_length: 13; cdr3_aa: CASSLTVGETQYF
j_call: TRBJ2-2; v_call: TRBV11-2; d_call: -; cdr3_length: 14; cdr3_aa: CASSLAPGVGELFF
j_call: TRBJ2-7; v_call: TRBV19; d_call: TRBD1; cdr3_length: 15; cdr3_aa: CASSTLPGQSREQYF
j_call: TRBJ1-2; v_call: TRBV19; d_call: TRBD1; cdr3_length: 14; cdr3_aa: CASRPDRASYGYTF
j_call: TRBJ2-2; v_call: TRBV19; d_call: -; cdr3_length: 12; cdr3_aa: CASSMTATKLFF
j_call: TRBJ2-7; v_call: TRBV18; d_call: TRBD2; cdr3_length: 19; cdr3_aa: CASSHRTLAGGPSSYEQYF
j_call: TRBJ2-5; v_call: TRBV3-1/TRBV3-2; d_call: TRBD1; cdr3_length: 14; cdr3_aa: CASQGGQGGETQYF
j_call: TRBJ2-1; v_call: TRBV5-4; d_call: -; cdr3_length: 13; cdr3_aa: CASSLGSRVSQFF
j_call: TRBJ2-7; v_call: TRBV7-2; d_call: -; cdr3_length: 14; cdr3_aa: CASSRTVSRYEQYF
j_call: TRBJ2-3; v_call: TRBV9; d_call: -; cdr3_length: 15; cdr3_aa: CASSVRLAGTDTQYF
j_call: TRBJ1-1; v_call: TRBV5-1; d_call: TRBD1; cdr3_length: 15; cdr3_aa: CASSLNGGQDAEAFF
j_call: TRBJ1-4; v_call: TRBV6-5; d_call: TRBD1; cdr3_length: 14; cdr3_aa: CASSPGQSNEKLFF
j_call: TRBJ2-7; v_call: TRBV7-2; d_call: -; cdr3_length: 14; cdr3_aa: CASSLDPGSYEQYF
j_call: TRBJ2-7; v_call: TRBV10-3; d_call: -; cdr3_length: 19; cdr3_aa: CAISALLVRRDPPTYEQYF
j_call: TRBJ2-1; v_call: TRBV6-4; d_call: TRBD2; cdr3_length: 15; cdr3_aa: CASSESSGDYNEQFF
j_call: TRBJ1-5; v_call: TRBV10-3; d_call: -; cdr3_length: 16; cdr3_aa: CAISRRGPDFNQPQHF
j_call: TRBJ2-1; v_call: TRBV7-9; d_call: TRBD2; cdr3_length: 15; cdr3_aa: CASSLGTSGSYEQFF
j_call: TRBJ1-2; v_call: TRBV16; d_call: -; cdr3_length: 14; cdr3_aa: CASSQSTSPSGYTF
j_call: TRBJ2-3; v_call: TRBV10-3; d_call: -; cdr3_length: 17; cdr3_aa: CAISGQGQGISTDTQYF
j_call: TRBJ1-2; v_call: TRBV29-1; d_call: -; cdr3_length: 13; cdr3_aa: CSAAGGPNYGYTF
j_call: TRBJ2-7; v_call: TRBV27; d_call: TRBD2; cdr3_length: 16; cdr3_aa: CASSLVASGGPYEQYF
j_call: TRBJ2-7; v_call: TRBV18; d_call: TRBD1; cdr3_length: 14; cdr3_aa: CASSPPQGVYEQYF
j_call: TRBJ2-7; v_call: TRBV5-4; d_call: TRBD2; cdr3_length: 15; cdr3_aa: CASSLGLAGDYEQYF
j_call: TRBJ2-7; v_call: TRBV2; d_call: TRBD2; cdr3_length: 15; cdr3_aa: CASSAKGRESYEQYF
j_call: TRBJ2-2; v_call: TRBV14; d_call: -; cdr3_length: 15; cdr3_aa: CASGSGVRPPGELFF
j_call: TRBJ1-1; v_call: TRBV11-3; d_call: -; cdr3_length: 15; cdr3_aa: CASSSYGVTATEAFF
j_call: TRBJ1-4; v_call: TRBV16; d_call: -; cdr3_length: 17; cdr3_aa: CASSPNESGVQGEKLFF
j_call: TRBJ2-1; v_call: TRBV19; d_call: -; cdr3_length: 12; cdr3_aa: CASSIDQGEQFF
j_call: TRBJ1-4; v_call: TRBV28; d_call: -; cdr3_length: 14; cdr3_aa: CASSLRGGNEKLFF
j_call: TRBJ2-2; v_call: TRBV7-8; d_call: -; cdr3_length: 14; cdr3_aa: CASSLGHNTGELFF
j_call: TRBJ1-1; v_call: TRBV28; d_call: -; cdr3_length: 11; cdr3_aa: CASSSAGGGFF
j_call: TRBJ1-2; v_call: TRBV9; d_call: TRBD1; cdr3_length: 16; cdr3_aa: CASSVESRGHGYGYTF
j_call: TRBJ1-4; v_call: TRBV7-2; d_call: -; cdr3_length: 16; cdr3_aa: CASSLELGRANEKLFF
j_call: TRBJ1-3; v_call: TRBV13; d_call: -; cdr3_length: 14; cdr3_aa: CASSSRSSGNTIYF
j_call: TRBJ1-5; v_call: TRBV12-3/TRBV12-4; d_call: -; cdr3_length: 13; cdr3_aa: CASRDDSLQPQHF
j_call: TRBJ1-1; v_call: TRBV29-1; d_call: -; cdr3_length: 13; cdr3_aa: CSGDGGPNTEAFF
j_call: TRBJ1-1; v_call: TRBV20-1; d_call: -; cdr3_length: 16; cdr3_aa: CSASLRPGHPQSEAFF
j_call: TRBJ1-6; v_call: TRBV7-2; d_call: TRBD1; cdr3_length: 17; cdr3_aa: CASSLSTGTASNSPLHF
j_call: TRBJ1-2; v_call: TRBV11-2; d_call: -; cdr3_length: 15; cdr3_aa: CASSLRSGPNYGYTF
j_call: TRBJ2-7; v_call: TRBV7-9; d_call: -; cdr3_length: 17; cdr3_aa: CASSLGGPGPFSYEQYF
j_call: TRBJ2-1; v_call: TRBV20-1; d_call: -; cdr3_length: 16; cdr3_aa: CSASARGTPHLNEQFF
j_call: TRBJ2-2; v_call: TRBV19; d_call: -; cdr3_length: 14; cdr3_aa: CASSIARQAGELFF
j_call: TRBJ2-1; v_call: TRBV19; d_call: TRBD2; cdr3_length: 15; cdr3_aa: CASSPWLAAYNEQFF
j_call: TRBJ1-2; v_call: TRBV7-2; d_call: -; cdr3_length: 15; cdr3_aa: CASSPSADSARGYTF
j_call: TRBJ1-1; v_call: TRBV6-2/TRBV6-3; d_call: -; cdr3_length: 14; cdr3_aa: CASSYSIRGTEAFF
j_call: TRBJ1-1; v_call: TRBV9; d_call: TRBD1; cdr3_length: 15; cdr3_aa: CASGRTGQMNTEAFF
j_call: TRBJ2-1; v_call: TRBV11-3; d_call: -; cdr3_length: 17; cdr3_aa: CASSVGGGLTLYNEQFF
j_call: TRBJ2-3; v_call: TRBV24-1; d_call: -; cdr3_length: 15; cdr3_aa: CATSERTGVVDTQYF
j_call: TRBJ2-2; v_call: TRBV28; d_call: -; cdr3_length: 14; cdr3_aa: CASSLYYDTGELFF
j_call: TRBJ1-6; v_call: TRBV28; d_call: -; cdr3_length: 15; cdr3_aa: CASSITQGSKSPLHF
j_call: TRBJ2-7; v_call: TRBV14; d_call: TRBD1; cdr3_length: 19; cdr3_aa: CASSQVTGGTGGPRHEQYF
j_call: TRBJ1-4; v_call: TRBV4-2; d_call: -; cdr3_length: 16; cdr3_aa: CASSQDPGQDFEKLFF
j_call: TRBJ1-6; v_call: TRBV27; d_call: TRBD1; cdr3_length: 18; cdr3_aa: CASTLEGGRGPLRLPLHF
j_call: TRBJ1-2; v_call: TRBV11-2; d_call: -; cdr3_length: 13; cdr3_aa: CASSFEDNYGYTF